The table lists the clone carrying this TCR beta chain with many counts. Its target is not known. A much larger clonotype is one base distant, so this may be a read error. The investigators amplified TCR beta CDR3 regions from RNA transcripts. First-round RT-PCR targeting the TCR CDR3 was performed with the HTBI primer set. Each CDR3 protein gets one entry after TCRdb re-called the multiplex PCR reads with MiXCR. The table includes around 700,000 distinct CDR3 sequences, 35% detected once. This specimen comes from a study of T cells in Graves' hyperthyroidism and ophthalmopathy. Study context: Staff took peripheral blood when the initial diagnosis was made, before any treatment began. Study-wide results and limits: Blood held most thyroid clonotypes expanded above 0.001 frequency.

The study excluded patients with uncontrolled infection, other autoimmune disease, pregnancy or lactation. Diagnoses rested on clinical symptoms, serum thyroxine and TRAb, thyroid ultrasound and orbital computed tomography. The germline V gene has CDR1 SGHNT and CDR2 YYREEE (reference sequence). The CDR3 is 14 residues long. With V trimmed by 4 bases and J by 5 bases, 4 bases remained unmatched. Sequenced material: blood. V gene TRBV5-4 combines with J gene TRBJ1-4; 8 bases are a match to TRBD1. This clonotype was sampled from a woman in her thirties or forties with Graves' hyperthyroidism. The CDR3 nucleotides read TGTGCCAGCAGCCACGGACAGGGCAATGAAAAACTGTTTTTT. Amino acids: CASSHGQGNEKLFF.